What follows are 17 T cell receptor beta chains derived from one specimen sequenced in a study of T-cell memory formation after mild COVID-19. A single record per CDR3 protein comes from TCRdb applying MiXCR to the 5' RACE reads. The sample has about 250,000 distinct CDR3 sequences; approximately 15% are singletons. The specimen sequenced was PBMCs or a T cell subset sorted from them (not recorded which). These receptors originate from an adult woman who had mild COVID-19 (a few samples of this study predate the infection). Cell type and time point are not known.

The CDR3 DNA reads as TGTGCCAGTAGTATAGGCCAGGCCTACAATGAGCAGTTCTTC. Amino acid sequence: CASSIGQAYNEQFF. This chain links TRBV19 with TRBJ2-1; D is ambiguous. This CDR3 spans 14 amino acids. V lost 1 base to trimming and J lost 2 bases, with 6 bases between them. CDR1 and CDR2 from the germline V gene are LNHDA and SQIVND (reference sequence).

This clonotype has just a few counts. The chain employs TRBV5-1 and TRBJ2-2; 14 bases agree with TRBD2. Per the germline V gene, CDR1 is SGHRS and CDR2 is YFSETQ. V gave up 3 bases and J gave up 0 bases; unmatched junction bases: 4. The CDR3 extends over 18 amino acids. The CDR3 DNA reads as TGCGCCAGCAGCTGGGGACTAGCGGGGGCCACGAACACCGGGGAGCTGTTTTTT. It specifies CASSWGLAGATNTGELFF.

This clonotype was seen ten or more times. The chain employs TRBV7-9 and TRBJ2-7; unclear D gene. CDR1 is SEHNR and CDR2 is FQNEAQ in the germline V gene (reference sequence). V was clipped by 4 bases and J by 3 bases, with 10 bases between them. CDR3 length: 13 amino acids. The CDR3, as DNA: TGTGCCAGCAGCTCAGATACCATCTACGAGCAGTACTTC. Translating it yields CASSSDTIYEQYF.

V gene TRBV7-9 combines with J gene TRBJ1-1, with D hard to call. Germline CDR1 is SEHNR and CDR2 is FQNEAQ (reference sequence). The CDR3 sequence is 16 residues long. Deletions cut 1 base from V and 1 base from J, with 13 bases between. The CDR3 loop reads CASSLGWSAQNTEAFF. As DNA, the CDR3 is TGTGCCAGCAGCTTAGGGTGGAGTGCACAGAACACTGAAGCTTTCTTT.

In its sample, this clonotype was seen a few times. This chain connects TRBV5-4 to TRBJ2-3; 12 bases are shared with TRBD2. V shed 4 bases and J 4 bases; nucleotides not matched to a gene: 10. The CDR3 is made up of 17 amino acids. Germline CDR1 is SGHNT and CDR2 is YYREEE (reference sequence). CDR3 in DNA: TGTGCCAGCAGCGAACGACTAGCGGGAGTGAGTGCAGATACGCAGTATTTT. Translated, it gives CASSERLAGVSADTQYF.

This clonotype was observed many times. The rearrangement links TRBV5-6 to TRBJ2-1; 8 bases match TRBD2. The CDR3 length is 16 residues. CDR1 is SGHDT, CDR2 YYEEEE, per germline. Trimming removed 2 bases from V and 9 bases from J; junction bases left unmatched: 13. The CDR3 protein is CASSLFGYGRAGEQFF. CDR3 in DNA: TGTGCCAGCAGCTTATTTGGGTACGGGAGGGCCGGTGAGCAGTTCTTC.

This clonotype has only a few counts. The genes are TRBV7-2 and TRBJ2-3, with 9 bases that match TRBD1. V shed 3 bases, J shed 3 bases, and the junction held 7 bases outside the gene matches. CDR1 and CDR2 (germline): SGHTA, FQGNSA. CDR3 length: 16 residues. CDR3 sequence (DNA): TGTGCCAGCAGCTTGAACCGGGACAGGGCAACAGATACGCAGTATTTT. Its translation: CASSLNRDRATDTQYF.

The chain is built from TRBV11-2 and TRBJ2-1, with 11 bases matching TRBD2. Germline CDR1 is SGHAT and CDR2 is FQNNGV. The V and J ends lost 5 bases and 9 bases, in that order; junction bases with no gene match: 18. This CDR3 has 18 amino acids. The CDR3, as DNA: TGTGCCAGCAGCCCCAGACTAGCGGGGAGCGCCCTAACCGGTGAGCAGTTCTTC. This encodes CASSPRLAGSALTGEQFF.

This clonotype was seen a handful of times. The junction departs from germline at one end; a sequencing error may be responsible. The CDR3 sequence: CASSLALGAVF. In nucleotides, the CDR3 is TGTGCCAGCAGCTTAGCGCTGGGAGCGGTCTTC. This chain links TRBV7-9 with TRBJ2-1; D perhaps matches TRBD2 (5 bases). CDR3 length equals 11 residues. Germline V gene sequence: CDR1 SEHNR, CDR2 FQNEAQ (reference sequence). The entire variable domain, with the rest obtained from reference TRBV7-9 and TRBJ2-1, is as follows: DTGVSQNPRHKITKRGQNVTFRCDPISEHNRLYWYRQTLGQGPEFLTYFQNEAQLEKSRLLSDRFSAERPKGSFSTLEIQRTEQGDSAMYLCASSLALGAVFGPGTRLTVL.

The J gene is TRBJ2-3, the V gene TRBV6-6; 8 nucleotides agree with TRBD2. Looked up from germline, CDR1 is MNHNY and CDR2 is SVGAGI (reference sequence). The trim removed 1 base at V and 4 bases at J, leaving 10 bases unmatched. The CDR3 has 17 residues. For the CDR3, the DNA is TGTGCCAGCAGTTACTTCCGTAACGGGGGGGCTGCAGATACGCAGTATTTT. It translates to CASSYFRNGGAADTQYF.

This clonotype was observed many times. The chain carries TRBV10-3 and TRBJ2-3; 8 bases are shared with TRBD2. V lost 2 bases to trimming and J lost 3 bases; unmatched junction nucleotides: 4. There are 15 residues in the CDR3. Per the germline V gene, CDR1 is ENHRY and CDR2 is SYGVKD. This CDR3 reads CAISESGSATDTQYF. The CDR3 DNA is TGTGCCATCAGTGAGAGCGGGAGTGCAACAGATACGCAGTATTTT.

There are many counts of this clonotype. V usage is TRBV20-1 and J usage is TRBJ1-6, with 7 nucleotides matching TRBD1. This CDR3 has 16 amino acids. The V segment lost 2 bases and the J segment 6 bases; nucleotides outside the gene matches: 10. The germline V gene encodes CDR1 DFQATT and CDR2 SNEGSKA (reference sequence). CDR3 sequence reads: CSARRANRGINSPLHF. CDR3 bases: TGCAGTGCTAGACGGGCCAACAGGGGTATTAATTCACCCCTCCACTTT.

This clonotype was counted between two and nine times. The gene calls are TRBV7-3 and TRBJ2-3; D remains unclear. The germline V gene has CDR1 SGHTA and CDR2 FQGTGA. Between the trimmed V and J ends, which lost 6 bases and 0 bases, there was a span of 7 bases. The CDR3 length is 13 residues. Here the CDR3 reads CASSYASTDTQYF. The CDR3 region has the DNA TGTGCCAGCAGTTATGCTAGCACAGATACGCAGTATTTT.

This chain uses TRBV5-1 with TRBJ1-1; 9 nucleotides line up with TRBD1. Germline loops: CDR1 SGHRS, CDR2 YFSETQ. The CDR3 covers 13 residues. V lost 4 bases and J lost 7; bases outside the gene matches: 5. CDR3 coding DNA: TGCGCCAGCAGCCACGGGACAGGGCTTGAAGCTTTCTTT. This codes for CASSHGTGLEAFF.

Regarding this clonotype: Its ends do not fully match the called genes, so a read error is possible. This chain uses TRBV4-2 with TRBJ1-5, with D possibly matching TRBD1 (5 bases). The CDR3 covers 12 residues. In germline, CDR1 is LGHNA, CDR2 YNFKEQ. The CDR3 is CASSQPGQSPIF. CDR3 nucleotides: TGTGCCAGCAGCCAGCCCGGACAAAGCCCCATTTTT.

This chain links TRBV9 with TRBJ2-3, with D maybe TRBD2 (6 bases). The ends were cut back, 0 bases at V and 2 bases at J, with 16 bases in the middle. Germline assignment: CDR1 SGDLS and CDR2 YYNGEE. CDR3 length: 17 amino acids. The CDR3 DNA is TGTGCCAGCAGCGTAGCTACGGCGGGGACGAACACAGATACGCAGTATTTT. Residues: CASSVATAGTNTDTQYF.

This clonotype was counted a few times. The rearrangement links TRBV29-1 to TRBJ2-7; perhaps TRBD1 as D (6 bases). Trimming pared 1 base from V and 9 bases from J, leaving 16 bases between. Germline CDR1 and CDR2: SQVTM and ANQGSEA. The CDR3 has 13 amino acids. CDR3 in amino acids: CSVEGGQGTGQYF. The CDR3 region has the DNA TGCAGCGTTGAAGGCGGGCAGGGGACGGGGCAGTACTTC.